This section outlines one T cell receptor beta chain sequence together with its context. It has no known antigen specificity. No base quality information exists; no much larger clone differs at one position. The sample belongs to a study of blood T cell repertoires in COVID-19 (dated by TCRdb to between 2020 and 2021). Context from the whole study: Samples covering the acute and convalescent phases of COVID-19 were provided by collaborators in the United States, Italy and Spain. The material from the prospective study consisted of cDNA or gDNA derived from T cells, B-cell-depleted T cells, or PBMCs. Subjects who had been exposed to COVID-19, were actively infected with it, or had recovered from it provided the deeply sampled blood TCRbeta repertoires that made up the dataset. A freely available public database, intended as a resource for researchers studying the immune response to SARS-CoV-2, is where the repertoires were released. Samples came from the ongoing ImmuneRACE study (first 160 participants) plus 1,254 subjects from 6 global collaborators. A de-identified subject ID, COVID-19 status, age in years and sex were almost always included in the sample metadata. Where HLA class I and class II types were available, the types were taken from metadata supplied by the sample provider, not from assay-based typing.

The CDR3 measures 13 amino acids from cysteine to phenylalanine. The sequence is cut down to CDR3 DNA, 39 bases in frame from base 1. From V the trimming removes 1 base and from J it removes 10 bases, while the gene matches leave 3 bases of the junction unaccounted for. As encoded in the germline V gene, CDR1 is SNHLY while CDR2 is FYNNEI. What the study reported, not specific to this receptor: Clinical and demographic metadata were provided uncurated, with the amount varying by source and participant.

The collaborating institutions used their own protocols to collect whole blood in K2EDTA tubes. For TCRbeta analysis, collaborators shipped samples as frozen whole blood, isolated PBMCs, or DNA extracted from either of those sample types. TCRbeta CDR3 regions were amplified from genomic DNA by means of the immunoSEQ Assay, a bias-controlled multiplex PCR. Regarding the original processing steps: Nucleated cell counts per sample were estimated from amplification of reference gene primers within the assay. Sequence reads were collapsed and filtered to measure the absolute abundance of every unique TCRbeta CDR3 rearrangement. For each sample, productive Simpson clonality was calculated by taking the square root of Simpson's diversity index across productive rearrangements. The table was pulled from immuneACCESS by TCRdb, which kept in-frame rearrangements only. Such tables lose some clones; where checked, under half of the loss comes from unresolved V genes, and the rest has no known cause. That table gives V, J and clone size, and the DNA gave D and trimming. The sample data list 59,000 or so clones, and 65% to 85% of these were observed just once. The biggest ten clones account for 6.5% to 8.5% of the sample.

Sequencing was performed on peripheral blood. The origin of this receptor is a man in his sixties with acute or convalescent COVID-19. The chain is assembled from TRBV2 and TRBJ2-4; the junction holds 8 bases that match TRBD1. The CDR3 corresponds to CASSEGGQAIQYF. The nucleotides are TGTGCCAGCAGTGAAGGGGGACAGGCTATTCAGTACTTC. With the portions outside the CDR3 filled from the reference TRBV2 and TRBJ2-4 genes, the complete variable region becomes EPEVTQTPSHQVTQMGQEVILRCVPISNHLYFYWYRQILGQKVEFLVSFYNNEISEKSEIFDDQFSVERPDGSNFTLKIRSTKLEDSAMYFCASSEGGQAIQYFGAGTRLSVL.